Listed here are 23 T cell receptor beta chains from one sample, sequenced in a study of cytomegalovirus exposure and HLA in healthy donors listed by TCRdb under 2017. Libraries were made using the immunoSEQ multiplex PCR assay. For the multiplex PCR, a mixture combining 60 forward primers for TCR Vbeta segments and 13 reverse primers for TCR Jbeta segments was used. This immuneACCESS table, as held by TCRdb, lists in-frame sequences with V and J called but not all clones. Of the missing ones, under half trace to an unresolved V gene in checked studies; the others have no known cause. The sample table contains more than 150,000 clones; only one count was recorded for over 70% of them. The ten largest clones take up 3.1% of the sample. The sample was PBMCs. These receptors came from a woman aged 45-60 years in good health and CMV-seropositive.

The chain has TRBV19 and TRBJ2-3; 12 nucleotides align to TRBD1. CDR1 and CDR2 (germline): LNHDA, SQIVND (reference sequence). J gave up 7 bases and V 5 bases, and 10 bases lay outside the gene matches. The CDR3 is 16 amino acids. This CDR3 reads CASSRRGTGGVNTQYF. CDR3 sequence (DNA): TGTGCCAGTAGTCGCCGAGGGACAGGGGGCGTAAATACGCAGTATTTT.

DNA for the CDR3: TGTGCCAGTAGTATAGCAGCGACAGGTCTCTACACCATATATTTT. Its translation: CASSIAATGLYTIYF. The V and J genes are TRBV19 and TRBJ1-3, with D tentatively TRBD1 (6 bases). The CDR3 spans 15 residues. Trimming left V 1 base short and J 8 bases short, with 15 bases between. Germline CDR1 is LNHDA and CDR2 is SQIVND (reference sequence).

The chain uses TRBV6-5 and TRBJ2-5, with 10 bases matching TRBD1. The CDR3 spans 15 residues. Looked up from germline, CDR1 is MNHEY and CDR2 is SVGAGI. Unmatched junction bases numbered 14, after V lost 5 bases and J lost 11 bases. This chain's CDR3 is CASSTPSGTGVEQYF. The CDR3 DNA follows: TGTGCCAGCAGTACTCCCTCCGGGACAGGGGTAGAGCAGTACTTC.

CDR3 in amino acids: CASSGILAGGSTDTQYF. The CDR3 DNA reads as TGCGCCAGCAGCGGGATACTAGCGGGAGGGAGCACAGATACGCAGTATTTT. J is TRBJ2-3 and V is TRBV5-1; 13 bases agree with TRBD2. The ends lost 4 bases at V and 0 bases at J; junction bases unmatched: 5. Germline CDR1 is SGHRS and CDR2 is YFSETQ. The CDR3 length is 17 residues.

The rearrangement links TRBV28 to TRBJ2-2; TRBD1 agrees at 8 bases. CDR3 length equals 17 residues. J lost 0 bases, V lost 6 bases, and 9 bases had no gene match. From germline, CDR1 is MDHEN and CDR2 SYDVKM. The CDR3 spells CASSPWDRFANTGELFF. CDR3 sequence (DNA): TGTGCCAGCAGCCCGTGGGACAGGTTCGCGAACACCGGGGAGCTGTTTTTT.

This clone has only a few counts. The genes are TRBV6-1 and TRBJ2-2, with D possibly matching TRBD2 (6 bases). CDR1 MNHNS and CDR2 SASEGT come from the germline V gene. The V and J ends lost 5 bases and 1 base respectively, with 8 bases between them. The CDR3 spans 14 residues. The CDR3 DNA follows: TGTGCCAGCAGTACGCGGGGGAACACCGGGGAGCTGTTTTTT. Encoded protein: CASSTRGNTGELFF.

This clone occurred a few times. The V call is TRBV18, the J call TRBJ1-4; 7 bases are shared with TRBD1. CDR1 and CDR2 (germline): KGHSH, LQKENI. This CDR3 contains 15 residues. Trimming took 5 bases from V and 4 from J; bases not matched to a gene: 7. This chain's CDR3 is CASSSPQGSNEKLFF. In nucleotides, the CDR3 is TGTGCCAGCTCAAGCCCACAGGGGAGTAATGAAAAACTGTTTTTT.

The chain joins TRBV27 to TRBJ1-2; 9 bases agree with TRBD1. Germline V gene data show CDR1 as MNHEY and CDR2 as SMNVEV (reference sequence). V was pared by 4 bases and J by 5 bases, with 8 bases of the junction left unmatched. This CDR3 comprises 15 residues. The CDR3 sequence: CASSSSRQGGYGYTF. For the CDR3, the DNA is TGTGCCAGCAGTTCCTCCAGACAGGGGGGGTATGGCTACACCTTC.

The chain employs TRBV27 and TRBJ1-4, with D perhaps TRBD1 (5 bases). Deletions cut 6 bases from V and 5 bases from J, with 16 bases between. CDR1 is MNHEY and CDR2 is SMNVEV in the germline V gene (reference sequence). The CDR3 has 15 residues. The CDR3 loop reads CASSPYGQGNEKLFF. The CDR3 DNA is TGTGCCAGCAGCCCCTACGGTCAGGGAAATGAAAAACTGTTTTTT. Full variable domain (outside the CDR3, taken from reference TRBV27 and TRBJ1-4): EAQVTQNPRYLITVTGKKLTVTCSQNMNHEYMSWYRQDPGLGLRQIYYSMNVEVTDKGDVPEGYKVSRKEKRNFPLILESPSPNQTSLYFCASSPYGQGNEKLFFGSGTQLSVL.

The chain joins TRBV7-2 to TRBJ1-1; 9 positions match TRBD1. V lost 3 bases and J lost 4; bases outside the gene matches: 6. Germline loops: CDR1 SGHTA, CDR2 FQGNSA. The CDR3 extends over 15 amino acids. The CDR3 DNA follows: TGTGCCAGCAGCTTTTTACGGACAGGGGCCACTGAAGCTTTCTTT. The encoded protein is CASSFLRTGATEAFF.

This chain links TRBV28 with TRBJ2-2, with D tentatively TRBD1 (6 bases). This CDR3 is built from 14 residues. Trimming removed 2 bases at V and 5 bases at J, with 9 bases between. The germline V gene encodes CDR1 MDHEN and CDR2 SYDVKM. The CDR3 loop reads CASSLPGDTGELFF. As DNA, the CDR3 is TGTGCCAGCAGTTTACCAGGGGATACCGGGGAGCTGTTTTTT.

The chain joins TRBV5-6 to TRBJ1-1; D perhaps matches TRBD1 (6 bases). V was trimmed by 2 bases and J by 2 bases, leaving 13 bases between them. This CDR3 comprises 15 residues. CDR1 and CDR2 from the germline V gene are SGHDT and YYEEEE. The CDR3 sequence: CASSFFDRFNTEAFF. Here the CDR3 DNA reads TGTGCCAGCAGCTTTTTTGACAGGTTTAACACTGAAGCTTTCTTT.

This chain uses TRBV6-5 with TRBJ1-2; D is unclear. The CDR3 is 13 residues long. Germline values: CDR1 MNHEY, CDR2 SVGAGI. V was clipped by 7 bases and J by 0 bases, with 9 bases between them. The CDR3 region has the DNA TGTGCCAGCACCGACGGAGCTAACTATGGCTACACCTTC. Translation gives CASTDGANYGYTF.

V usage is TRBV7-2 and J usage is TRBJ2-1; D gene ambiguous. Per the germline V gene, CDR1 is SGHTA and CDR2 is FQGNSA. Trimming pared 5 bases from V and 6 bases from J, leaving 14 bases between. This CDR3 contains 14 residues. In nucleotides, the CDR3 is TGTGCCAGCAGCACCCAACGGTCGTCCAATGAGCAGTTCTTC. Its protein product is CASSTQRSSNEQFF. Full variable domain (outside the CDR3, taken from reference TRBV7-2 and TRBJ2-1): GAGVSQSPSNKVTEKGKDVELRCDPISGHTALYWYRQSLGQGLEFLIYFQGNSAPDKSGLPSDRFSAERTGGSVSTLTIQRTQQEDSAVYLCASSTQRSSNEQFFGPGTRLTVL.

The V gene is TRBV5-4, the J gene TRBJ2-1, with a tentative D call TRBD2 (6 bases). V was pared by 3 bases and J by 2 bases, with 15 bases between. Germline V gene sequence: CDR1 SGHNT, CDR2 YYREEE (reference sequence). The CDR3 length is 16 residues. In DNA, the CDR3 is TGTGCCAGCAGCTCCCGGGTTCGGGGGACCTACAATGAGCAGTTCTTC. As protein: CASSSRVRGTYNEQFF.

This clone was observed a single time. The CDR3 coding sequence is TGTGCCAGCAGCGCGCCGACTAGTGAGTTCGCCGGGGAGCTGTTTTTT. Protein sequence: CASSAPTSEFAGELFF. The chain links TRBV7-3 to TRBJ2-2, with D possibly matching TRBD2 (6 bases). The V gene lost 5 bases and the J gene lost 6 bases, with 19 bases spanning the gap. In germline, CDR1 is SGHTA, CDR2 FQGTGA. The CDR3 extends over 16 amino acids. The variable domain in full, with the rest retrieved from reference TRBV7-3 and TRBJ2-2, is GAGVSQTPSNKVTEKGKYVELRCDPISGHTALYWYRQSLGQGPEFLIYFQGTGAADDSGLPNDRFFAVRPEGSVSTLKIQRTERGDSAVYLCASSAPTSEFAGELFFGEGSRLTVL.

This clone was recorded a few times. Written as DNA, the CDR3 is TGTGCCAGCAGCGCGGGTCATGGGGGAAACACCATATATTTT. Its translation is CASSAGHGGNTIYF. The rearrangement joins TRBV2 to TRBJ1-3, with D hard to call. The V gene's germline CDR1 is SNHLY and CDR2 FYNNEI. The CDR3 consists of 14 residues. Between the trimmed V and J ends, which lost 6 bases and 4 bases, there was a span of 13 bases.

The V gene is TRBV19, the J gene TRBJ1-1, with 9 bases matching TRBD1. Germline V lookup: CDR1 LNHDA, CDR2 SQIVND (reference sequence). The CDR3 runs to 15 residues. The J segment lost 2 bases and the V segment lost 6 bases, leaving 7 bases of the junction unmatched. For the CDR3, the DNA is TGTGCCAGTAGATTACAGGGGGCGTCAAACACTGAAGCTTTCTTT. Translated, it gives CASRLQGASNTEAFF.

The chain links TRBV7-2 to TRBJ2-5; 7 nucleotides match TRBD1. Germline CDR1 is SGHTA and CDR2 is FQGNSA. This CDR3 comprises 14 residues. Trimming removed 5 bases from V and 2 bases from J; junction bases left unmatched: 5. CDR3 protein: CASSPGQIQETQYF. The CDR3 region has the DNA TGTGCCAGCAGCCCGGGACAGATTCAAGAGACCCAGTACTTC.

J is TRBJ1-1 and V is TRBV23-1, with D perhaps TRBD1 (5 bases). TRBV23-1 falls under the ORF class, with uncertain function. This CDR3 has 18 amino acids. The V and J ends lost 0 bases and 0 bases respectively, with 17 bases between them. In nucleotides, the CDR3 is TGCGCCAGCAGTCAATCCCTAGATAGATGGGGCTTGAACACTGAAGCTTTCTTT. Translation gives CASSQSLDRWGLNTEAFF.

This chain uses TRBV18 with TRBJ2-2, with 7 bases that match TRBD2. The germline CDR1 and CDR2 sequences are KGHSH and LQKENI. The V and J ends lost 0 bases and 0 bases, in that order; junction bases with no gene match: 7. The CDR3 runs to 18 residues. For the CDR3, the DNA is TGTGCCAGCTCACCACCGAATAGCGGGCGAACGAACACCGGGGAGCTGTTTTTT. Protein: CASSPPNSGRTNTGELFF.

The rearrangement uses TRBV5-6 and TRBJ2-2; the match to TRBD2 covers 13 bases. CDR3 length: 19 amino acids. Trimming took 1 base from V and 0 from J; bases not matched to a gene: 6. Germline V lookup: CDR1 SGHDT, CDR2 YYEEEE. This CDR3 reads CASSLSGLAGLANTGELFF. As DNA, the CDR3 is TGTGCCAGCAGCTTGTCGGGACTAGCGGGGCTCGCGAACACCGGGGAGCTGTTTTTT.

This clone turned up a few times. The chain couples TRBV15 to TRBJ1-2; 7 nucleotides align to TRBD1. Germline V gives CDR1 LNHNV, CDR2 YYDKDF (reference sequence). The CDR3 is 14 amino acids. The junction had 3 bases not matched to a gene; V was cut back by 1 base and J by 4 bases. The CDR3 loop is CATSRGGDSYGYTF. CDR3 DNA: TGTGCCACCAGCAGAGGGGGGGACAGCTATGGCTACACCTTC.